This T cell receptor (beta chain) was captured by sequencing in a study of blood T cell repertoires in COVID-19. This study enrolled people aged roughly 18 to 100 from roughly 22 US geographic areas. Participants had their cohort set by participant-reported clinical history. Two negative PCRs, clearance, or symptom resolution characterized the recovered Cohort 3 donors. V lost 4 bases, J lost 0 bases, and 14 bases lay in between. Per germline, CDR1 MDHEN and CDR2 SYDVKM. The CDR3 loop spans 16 amino acids. The data were produced by immunoSEQ multiplex PCR, yet TCRdb's version contains in-frame clones alone and is incomplete. The sample has about 190,000 clones; approximately 84% are singletons.

This receptor was taken from a woman aged 30 to 39 who had recovered from COVID-19. The V and J genes are TRBV28 and TRBJ2-3; a weak D match, TRBD1 (5 bases). Sample: PBMCs or T cells enriched from blood (not recorded which). This CDR3 reads CASSSPGQRSTDTQYF. The CDR3 DNA sequence: TGTGCCAGCAGTTCCCCTGGACAAAGAAGCACAGATACGCAGTATTTT.